The sample holds one count of the clone carrying this T cell receptor beta chain. Lactation, pregnancy, other autoimmune disease or uncontrolled infection led to exclusion of patients. This specimen belongs to a study of T cells in Graves' hyperthyroidism and ophthalmopathy. Researchers amplified the TCR beta CDR3 regions from RNA transcripts. A set of HTBI primers served as the primers for a first-round RT-PCR of the TCR CDR3. TCRdb reprocessed the multiplex PCR reads via MiXCR and lists one record per CDR3 protein. Seen here are under 70,000 distinct CDR3 sequences, roughly 50% observed once, and the top ten hold approximately 3.3%. Sequences were obtained from blood. The TCR comes from a woman aged 60-75 years with Graves' ophthalmopathy.

DNA of the CDR3: TGTGCCAGCAGCCAAAACTTAGGACAGGGGGAAGGCTACGAGCAGTACTTC. Translated, it gives CASSQNLGQGEGYEQYF. The V gene is TRBV14, the J gene TRBJ2-7; 10 bases line up with TRBD1. The length of the CDR3 is 17 residues. V dropped 2 bases and J dropped 3; count of bases not matched to a gene: 10. Germline values: CDR1 SGHDN, CDR2 FVKESK.